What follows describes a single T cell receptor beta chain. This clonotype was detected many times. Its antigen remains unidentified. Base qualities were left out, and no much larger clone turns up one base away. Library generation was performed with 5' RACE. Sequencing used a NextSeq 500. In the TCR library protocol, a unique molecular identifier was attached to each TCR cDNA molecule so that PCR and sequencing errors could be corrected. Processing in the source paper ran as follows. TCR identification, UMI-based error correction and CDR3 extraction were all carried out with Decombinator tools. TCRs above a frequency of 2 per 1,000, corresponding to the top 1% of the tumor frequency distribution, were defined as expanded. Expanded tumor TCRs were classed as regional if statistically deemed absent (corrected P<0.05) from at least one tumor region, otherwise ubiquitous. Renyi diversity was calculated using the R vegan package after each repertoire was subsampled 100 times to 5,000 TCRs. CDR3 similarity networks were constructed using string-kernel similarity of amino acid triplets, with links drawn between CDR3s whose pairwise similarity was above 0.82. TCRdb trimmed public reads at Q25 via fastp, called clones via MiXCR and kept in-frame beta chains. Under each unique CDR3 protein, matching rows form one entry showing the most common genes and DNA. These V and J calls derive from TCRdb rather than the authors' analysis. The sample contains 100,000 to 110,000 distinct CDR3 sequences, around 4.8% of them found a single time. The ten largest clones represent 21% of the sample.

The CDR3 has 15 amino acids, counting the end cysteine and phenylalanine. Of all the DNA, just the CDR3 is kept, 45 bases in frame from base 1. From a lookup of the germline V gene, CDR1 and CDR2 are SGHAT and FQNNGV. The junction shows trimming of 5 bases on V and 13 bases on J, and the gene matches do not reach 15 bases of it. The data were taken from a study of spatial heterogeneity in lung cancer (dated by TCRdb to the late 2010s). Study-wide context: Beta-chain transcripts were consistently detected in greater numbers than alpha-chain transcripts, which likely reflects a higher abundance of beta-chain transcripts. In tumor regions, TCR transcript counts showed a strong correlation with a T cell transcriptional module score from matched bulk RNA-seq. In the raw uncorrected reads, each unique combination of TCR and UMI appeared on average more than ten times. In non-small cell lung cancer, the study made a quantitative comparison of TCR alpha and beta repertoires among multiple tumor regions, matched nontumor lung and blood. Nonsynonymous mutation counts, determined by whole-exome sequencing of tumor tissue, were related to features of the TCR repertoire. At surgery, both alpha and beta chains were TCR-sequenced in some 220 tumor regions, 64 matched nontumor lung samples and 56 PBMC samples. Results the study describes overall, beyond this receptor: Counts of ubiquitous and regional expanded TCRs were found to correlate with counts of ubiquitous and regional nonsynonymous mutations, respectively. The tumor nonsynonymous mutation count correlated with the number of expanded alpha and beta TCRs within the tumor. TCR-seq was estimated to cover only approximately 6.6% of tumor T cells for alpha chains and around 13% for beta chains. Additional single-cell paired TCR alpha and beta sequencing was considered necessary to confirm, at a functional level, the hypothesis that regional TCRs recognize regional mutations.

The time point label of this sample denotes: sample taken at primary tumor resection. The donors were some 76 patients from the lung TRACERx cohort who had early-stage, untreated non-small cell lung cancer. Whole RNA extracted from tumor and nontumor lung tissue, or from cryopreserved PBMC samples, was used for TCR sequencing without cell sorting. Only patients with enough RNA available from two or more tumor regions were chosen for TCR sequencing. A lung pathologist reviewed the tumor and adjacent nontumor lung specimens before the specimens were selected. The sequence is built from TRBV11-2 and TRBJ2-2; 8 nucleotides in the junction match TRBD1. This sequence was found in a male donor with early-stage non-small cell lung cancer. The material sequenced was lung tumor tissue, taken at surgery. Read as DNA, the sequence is TGTGCCAGCAGCCCCGGGACAGGCCGATGGATCGGGCTGTTTTTT. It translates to CASSPGTGRWIGLFF.